This T cell receptor beta chain was sequenced in a study of T cells in Graves' hyperthyroidism and ophthalmopathy. Amplified regions were TCR beta CDR3 sequences from RNA transcripts. The TCR CDR3 was amplified in a first-round RT-PCR using the HTBI primer set. From the multiplex PCR reads, TCRdb called clonotypes with MiXCR, one entry per CDR3 protein. The data hold about 420,000 distinct CDR3 sequences, with about 15% observed a single time. Isolation of PBMCs was performed on around 9.8 ml fresh peripheral blood. CDR1 and CDR2 (germline): MNHNS, SASEGT. Trimming cost V 6 bases and J 5 bases; bases outside gene matches: 11. The CDR3 is 16 residues long.

The TCR originated in a woman younger than 35 with Graves' hyperthyroidism. Sequencing used blood. The chain recombines TRBV6-1 with TRBJ2-5, with TRBD2 matching over 11 bases. The CDR3 DNA reads TGTGCCAGCAGAAATAGCGGGGGGGTATCGAAGGAGACCCAGTACTTC. Protein: CASRNSGGVSKETQYF.